The clone carrying this TCR beta chain turned up a few times. Its target is unknown. This specimen comes from a study of CD8 T cells in ankylosing spondylitis. Findings of the study overall: Several of the motif variants were reported before in synovial fluid and blood from reactive arthritis. Significant enrichment of disease-linked clones was reported in matched ankylosing spondylitis synovial fluid.

Per germline, CDR1 LNHDA and CDR2 SQIVND (reference sequence). The CDR3 has 13 residues. V was clipped by 8 bases and J by 0 bases, with 10 bases between them. Making the TCR beta libraries involved quantitative 5'-RACE with molecular barcodes. One entry per CDR3 protein, called by TCRdb with MiXCR from the 5' RACE reads. The sample lists roughly 200,000 distinct CDR3 sequences, roughly 13% occurring once. V usage is TRBV19 and J usage is TRBJ1-1; the D gene is possibly TRBD1 (6 bases). The source material was blood, either unsorted or a sorted T cell fraction (not recorded which). The TCR was taken from a male donor with ankylosing spondylitis or in good health (not recorded which). The CDR3 region has the DNA TGTGCCAGTGGATGGACAGTGAACACTGAAGCTTTCTTT. It codes for CASGWTVNTEAFF.